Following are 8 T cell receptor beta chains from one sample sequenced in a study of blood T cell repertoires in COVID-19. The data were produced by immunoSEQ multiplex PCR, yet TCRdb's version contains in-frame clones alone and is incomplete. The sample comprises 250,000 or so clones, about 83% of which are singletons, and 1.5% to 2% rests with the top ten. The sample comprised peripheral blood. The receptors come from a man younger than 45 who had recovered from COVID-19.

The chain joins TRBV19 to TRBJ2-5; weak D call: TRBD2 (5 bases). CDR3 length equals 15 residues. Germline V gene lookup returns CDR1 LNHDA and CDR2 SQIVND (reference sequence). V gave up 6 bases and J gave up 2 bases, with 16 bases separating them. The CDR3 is CASSDAGRSQETQYF. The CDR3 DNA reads TGTGCCAGTAGCGATGCGGGCAGATCGCAAGAGACCCAGTACTTC.

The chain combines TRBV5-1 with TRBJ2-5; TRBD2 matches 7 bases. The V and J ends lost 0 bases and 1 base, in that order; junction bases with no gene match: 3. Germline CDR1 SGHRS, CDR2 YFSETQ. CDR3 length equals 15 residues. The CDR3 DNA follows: TGCGCCAGCAGCTTGGGATCGGGGGGCCAAGAGACCCAGTACTTC. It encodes CASSLGSGGQETQYF.

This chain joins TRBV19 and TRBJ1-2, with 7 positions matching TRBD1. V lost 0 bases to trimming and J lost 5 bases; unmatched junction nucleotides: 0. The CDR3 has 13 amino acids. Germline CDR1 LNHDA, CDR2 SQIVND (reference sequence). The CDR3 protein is CASSIETGYGYTF. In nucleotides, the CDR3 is TGTGCCAGTAGTATAGAGACAGGGTATGGCTACACCTTC.

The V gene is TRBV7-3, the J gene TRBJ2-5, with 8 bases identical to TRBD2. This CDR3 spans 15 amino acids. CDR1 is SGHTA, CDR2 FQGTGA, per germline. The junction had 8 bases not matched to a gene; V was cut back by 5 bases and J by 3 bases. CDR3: CASSQVGGVEETQYF. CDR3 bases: TGTGCCAGCAGCCAAGTCGGGGGGGTAGAAGAGACCCAGTACTTC.

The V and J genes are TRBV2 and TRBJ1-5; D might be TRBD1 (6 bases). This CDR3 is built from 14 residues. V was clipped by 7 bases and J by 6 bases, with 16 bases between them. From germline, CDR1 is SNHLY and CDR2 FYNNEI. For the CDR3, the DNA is TGTGCCAGCATGCCCGGGGGGCGCGTTCAGCCCCAGCATTTT. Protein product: CASMPGGRVQPQHF.

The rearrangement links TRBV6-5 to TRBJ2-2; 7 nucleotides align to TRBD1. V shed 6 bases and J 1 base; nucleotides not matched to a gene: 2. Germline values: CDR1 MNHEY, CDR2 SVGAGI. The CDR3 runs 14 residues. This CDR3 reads CASSRDRNTGELFF. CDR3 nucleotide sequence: TGTGCCAGCAGCCGGGACAGGAACACCGGGGAGCTGTTTTTT.

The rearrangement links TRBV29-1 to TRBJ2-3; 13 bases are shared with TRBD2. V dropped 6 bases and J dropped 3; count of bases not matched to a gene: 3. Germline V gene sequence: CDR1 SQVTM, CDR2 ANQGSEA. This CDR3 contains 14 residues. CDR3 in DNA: TGCAGCGTCGTGGGACTAGCGGGAACAGATACGCAGTATTTT. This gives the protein CSVVGLAGTDTQYF.

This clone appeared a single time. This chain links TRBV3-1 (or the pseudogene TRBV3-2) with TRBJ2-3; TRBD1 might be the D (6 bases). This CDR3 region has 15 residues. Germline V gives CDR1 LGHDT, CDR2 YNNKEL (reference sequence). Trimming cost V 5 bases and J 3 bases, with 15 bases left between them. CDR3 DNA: TGTGCCAGCAGCTCCACAGGGTTTGATACAGATACGCAGTATTTT. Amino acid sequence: CASSSTGFDTDTQYF.